The sequence of this T cell receptor (beta chain) was determined in a study of identifying expanded T cells in peripheral blood. The germline gives CDR1 MNHNY, CDR2 SVGAGI (reference sequence). The CDR3 totals 12 residues. The germline V and J ends were trimmed by 4 bases and 2 bases, with 5 bases remaining between them. TCRdb's copy holds only in-frame clones and misses some; the assay was immunoSEQ multiplex PCR. The sample lists 75,000 to 100,000 clones; around 91% were seen once. The rearrangement uses TRBV6-6 and TRBJ2-5; no reliable D call. The receptor was derived from a person aged 18 to 75 in good health. Sequenced input: blood. The CDR3, as DNA: TGTGCCAGCAGTTCCCTTCAAGAGACCCAGTACTTC. This codes for CASSSLQETQYF.